This T cell receptor (beta chain) is from a study of cytomegalovirus exposure and HLA in healthy donors. Germline values: CDR1 MNHEY, CDR2 SMNVEV (reference sequence). This CDR3 has 14 amino acids. As concerns this clone: Its antigen is as yet unknown. One junction end disagrees with the germline gene, perhaps due to a read error.

PCR employed 60 Vbeta and 13 Jbeta primers. TCRdb keeps only in-frame clones here, not all; method: immunoSEQ multiplex PCR. The sample includes roughly 200,000 clones, about 78% of them seen just once. Overall study results and limits: Most of the TCR beta V segments (in an earlier analysis) were productive either about 87% or about 30% of the time. Reports described diagnosis of cytomegalovirus status by the classifier as highly specific and sensitive.

Sequenced: PBMCs. The chain links TRBV27 to TRBJ1-1, with D possibly being TRBD1 (6 bases). This sequence was found in a woman aged 30 to 39 in good health and CMV-seronegative. The DNA for the CDR3 is TGTGCCAGCGGCCCAGGGGATGGTAGCACTAAAGCTTTCTTT. It is translated as CASGPGDGSTKAFF.